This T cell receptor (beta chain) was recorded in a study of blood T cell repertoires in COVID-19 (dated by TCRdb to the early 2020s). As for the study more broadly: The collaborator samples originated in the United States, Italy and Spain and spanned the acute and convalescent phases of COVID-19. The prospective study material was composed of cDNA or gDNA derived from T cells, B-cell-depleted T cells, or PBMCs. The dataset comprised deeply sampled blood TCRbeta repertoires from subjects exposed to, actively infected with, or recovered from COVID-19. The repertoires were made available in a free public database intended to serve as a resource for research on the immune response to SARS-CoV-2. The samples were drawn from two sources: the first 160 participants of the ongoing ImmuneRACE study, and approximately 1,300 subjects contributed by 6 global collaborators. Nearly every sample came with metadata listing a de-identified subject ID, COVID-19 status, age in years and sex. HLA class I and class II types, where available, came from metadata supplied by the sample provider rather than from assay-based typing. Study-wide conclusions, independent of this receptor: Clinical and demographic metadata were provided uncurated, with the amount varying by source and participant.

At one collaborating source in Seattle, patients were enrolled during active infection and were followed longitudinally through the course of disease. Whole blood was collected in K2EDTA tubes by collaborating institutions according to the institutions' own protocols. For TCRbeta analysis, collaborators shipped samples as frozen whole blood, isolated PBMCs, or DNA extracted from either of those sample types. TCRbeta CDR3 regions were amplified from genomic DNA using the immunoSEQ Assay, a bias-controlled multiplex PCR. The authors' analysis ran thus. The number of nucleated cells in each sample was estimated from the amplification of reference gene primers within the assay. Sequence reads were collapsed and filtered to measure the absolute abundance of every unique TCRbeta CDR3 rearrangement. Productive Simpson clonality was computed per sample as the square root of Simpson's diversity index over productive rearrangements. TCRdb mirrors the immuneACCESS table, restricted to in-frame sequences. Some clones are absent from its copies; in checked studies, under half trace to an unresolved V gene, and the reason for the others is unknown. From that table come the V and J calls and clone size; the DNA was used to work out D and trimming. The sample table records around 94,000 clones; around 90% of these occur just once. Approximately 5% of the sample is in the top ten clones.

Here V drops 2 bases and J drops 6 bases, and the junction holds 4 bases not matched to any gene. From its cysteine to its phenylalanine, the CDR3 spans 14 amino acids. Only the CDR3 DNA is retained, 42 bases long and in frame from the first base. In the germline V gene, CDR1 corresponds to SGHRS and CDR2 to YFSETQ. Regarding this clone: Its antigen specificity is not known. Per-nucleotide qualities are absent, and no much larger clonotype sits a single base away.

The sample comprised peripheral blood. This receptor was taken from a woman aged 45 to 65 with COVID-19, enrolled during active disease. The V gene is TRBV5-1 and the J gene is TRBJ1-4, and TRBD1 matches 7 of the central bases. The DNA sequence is TGCGCCAGCAGCTTTGGAGGGGGCGATGAAAAACTGTTTTTT. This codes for CASSFGGGDEKLFF.